The entry that follows covers one T cell receptor beta chain sequence. This clonotype was counted a few times. Its antigen remains undetermined. One base away there is no much larger clone; base qualities are not given. The roughly 39 donors, aged 6 to 90 years, were systemically healthy Caucasian individuals from Russia. Each donor gave ten milliliters of peripheral blood, drawn into EDTA-treated Vacutainer tubes. PBMCs were isolated by Ficoll-Paque density-gradient centrifugation, with at least 6.5 million obtained per sample. Total RNA was extracted from PBMCs with Trizol reagent, with at least 5 micrograms obtained per sample. The percentages of naive CD45RAhigh/CD27high T cells were determined by flow cytometry on a PBMC aliquot from every donor. The sample comes from a study of blood T cells in healthy people across ages (dated by TCRdb to about 2015). About the study as a whole: In model experiments, template switching captured about one uniquely barcoded TCR beta cDNA molecule for every two T cells. Two additional independent replicas of 1 million unique cDNA reads from the same blood draw were analyzed for two donors (one aged 18 to 30 and one aged 80 or older). The study measured age-related changes in TCR beta repertoire diversity using deep sequencing normalized with unique cDNA molecular identifiers. The donors were split into four age groups: young (average 16 years), middle-aged (roughly 42), aged (more than 60) and long-lived (over 80). To avoid experimental bias, donors of different ages were randomly spread across the sequencing lanes.

What the study reported, not specific to this receptor: Because donor CMV infection status was unknown, age-related changes in expanded clonotypes were potentially confounded. Estimates of total diversity based on one million sequenced T cells were regarded as lower bounds and as underestimates. Because profiling used bulk unsorted PBMCs, naive and antigen-experienced compartments could not be compared conclusively. Compared with the aged group, the long-lived group had more naive CD4+ T cells, fewer expanded clones and increased TCR diversity, a pattern suggesting age selection. The percentage of naive T cells measured by flow cytometry correlated strongly with observed TCR beta diversity. Observed TCR beta diversity per million T cells fell roughly linearly with age, and a significant reduction was already apparent by age around 40.

There are 13 amino acids in the CDR3, from cysteine to phenylalanine inclusive. CDR3 DNA is the only sequence kept; it has 39 bases, read in frame from the first base. V lost 4 bases and J lost 7 bases; the stretch between them is 14 bases long. CDR1 SGHKS and CDR2 YYEKEE were looked up in the germline V gene (reference sequence). The method was 5' RACE. Sequencing instrument: Illumina HiSeq 2500. The second PCR ran for roughly 6 to 11 cycles and used a J-beta primer mix along with a sample-barcoded 5' primer. A unique molecular identifier was introduced onto each TCR beta cDNA molecule by a template-switch 5' adaptor carrying 12 random nucleotides. At least 3 million CDR3-containing paired-end reads were obtained from each sample. All of the RNA was converted into first-strand cDNA using the Mint cDNA synthesis kit, with a TRBC-specific oligonucleotide serving as the primer. All cDNA was treated with uracil-DNA glycosylase and then went through a first 18-cycle PCR with the universal primers M1SS and BC2_uni_R. From the authors' description of their analysis: Normalization of each sample was performed by random selection of 1 million high-quality reads, each carrying a distinct molecular identifier. Instead of being binned into consensus sequences, reads with shared molecular identifiers were discarded. CDR3 identification, clonotype clustering and error correction used MiTCR with a Q25 quality threshold and the strictest error-elimination algorithm. Lower-bound total TCR beta diversity was estimated with a nonparametric unseen species model using Euler transformation. The public reads were run again by TCRdb, first through fastp at Q25 and then through MiXCR, and only productive beta chains were kept. All rows with the same CDR3 protein become a single entry with the most common DNA and genes. The V and J calls and clone size come from TCRdb's table, not from the authors' own analysis. Across this sample there are about 1.8 million distinct CDR3 sequences, with 49% seen only once. About 2.1% of the sample goes to the ten largest clones.

The chain joins TRBV5-5 to TRBJ2-5; TRBD2 is a possible D gene, resting on 6 matching bases. The source material was blood. The clonotype originates from a middle-aged woman in good health. The bases read TGTGCCAGCAGCGAGACTAGTTTAACGACCCAGTACTTC. This sequence encodes CASSETSLTTQYF. Joined to the reference TRBV5-5 and TRBJ2-5 proteins, this CDR3 gives the full variable domain: DAGVTQSPTHLIKTRGQQVTLRCSPISGHKSVSWYQQVLGQGPQFIFQYYEKEERGRGNFPDRFSARQFPNYSSELNVNALLLGDSALYLCASSETSLTTQYFGPGTRLLVL.